The clone carrying this TCR beta chain was seen a handful of times. Its antigen remains unknown. The sample belongs to a study of response to subunit inactivated influenza vaccine. General study points: The study's authors posited that every seasonal influenza vaccination enlists few new T cells.

CDR3 length equals 16 residues. J lost 0 bases, V lost 4 bases, and 5 bases had no gene match. Germline values: CDR1 LGHNA, CDR2 YSLEER. In TCRdb, the RT-PCR reads were re-called with MiXCR into one record per CDR3 protein. The sample has 450,000 to 600,000 distinct CDR3 sequences, 6% to 9% seen once. The clonotype was recovered from a man in his fifties or sixties who received an inactivated influenza vaccine. The starting material was PBMCs from blood, obtained less than 25 months after vaccination. This chain joins TRBV4-3 and TRBJ1-1; 10 nucleotides align to TRBD1. The CDR3 nucleotides are TGCGCCAGCAGCCTTGGGACAGGGGCAATGAACACTGAAGCTTTCTTT. Protein sequence: CASSLGTGAMNTEAFF.